A selection of T cell receptor beta chains follows, all from one sample in a study of OX40 agonist ivuxolimab in advanced cancers. Measured with immunoSEQ multiplex PCR; TCRdb has only the in-frame clones, and not every one. The profile covers tens of thousands of clones, with about nine tenths appearing a single time and approximately 0.39% taken by the ten largest. Sequenced here: CD4+ or CD8+ T cells sorted from blood, sampled in a trial of the OX40 agonist ivuxolimab. Receptor source: an adult with an advanced solid tumor such as melanoma, head and neck, liver or kidney cancer. Each CDR3 is given without its conserved first and last residue.

j_call: TRBJ2-2; v_call: TRBV5-6; cdr3_aa: ASYHYTGTIAGELF
j_call: TRBJ1-6; v_call: TRBV5-5; cdr3_aa: ASKREYNSPLH
j_call: TRBJ1-1; v_call: TRBV4-2; cdr3_aa: ASGPSTGWTEAF
j_call: TRBJ2-1; v_call: TRBV6-6; cdr3_aa: ASRHDRTSGVEQF
j_call: TRBJ2-7; v_call: TRBV6-6; cdr3_aa: ASSPTSVSEQY
j_call: TRBJ2-3; v_call: TRBV5-1; cdr3_aa: ASSSQDRSFSDTQY
j_call: TRBJ2-5; v_call: TRBV29-1; cdr3_aa: SVEEQGETQY
j_call: TRBJ2-7; v_call: TRBV7-2; cdr3_aa: ASSPQGGEGEQY
j_call: TRBJ2-3; v_call: TRBV19; cdr3_aa: ASSRWGPDTQY
j_call: TRBJ1-2; v_call: TRBV6-6; cdr3_aa: ASSPPGSYGYT
j_call: TRBJ2-1; v_call: TRBV11-3; cdr3_aa: ASSLVNYNEQF
j_call: TRBJ1-1; v_call: TRBV9; cdr3_aa: ASSVGTRTEAF
j_call: TRBJ1-1; v_call: TRBV10-3; cdr3_aa: ATDRGQGTEAF
j_call: TRBJ2-2; v_call: TRBV27; cdr3_aa: ASSLGAGGYTGELF
j_call: TRBJ2-5; v_call: TRBV7-6; cdr3_aa: ASTTGGETQY
j_call: TRBJ1-1; v_call: TRBV5-1; cdr3_aa: ASSLDPQGGNTEAF
j_call: TRBJ2-7; v_call: TRBV28; cdr3_aa: ASSSTYEQY
j_call: TRBJ2-7; v_call: TRBV15; cdr3_aa: ATSIDSRPTYEQY
j_call: TRBJ2-5; v_call: TRBV2; cdr3_aa: ASSQRLAPSGETQY
j_call: TRBJ1-1; v_call: TRBV18; cdr3_aa: ASPTQGPTEAF
j_call: TRBJ2-5; v_call: TRBV7-2; cdr3_aa: ASSWAGTGGFETQY
j_call: TRBJ2-3; v_call: TRBV7-2; cdr3_aa: ASSKIAGGDFRTDTQY
j_call: TRBJ1-1; v_call: TRBV27; cdr3_aa: ASSTGRGTEAF
j_call: TRBJ2-1; v_call: TRBV27; cdr3_aa: ASSQPMRNNEQF
j_call: TRBJ2-5; v_call: TRBV7-9; cdr3_aa: ASTLLGAGAETQY
j_call: TRBJ1-2; v_call: TRBV19; cdr3_aa: ASSFLRTGGYGYT
j_call: TRBJ1-1; v_call: TRBV6-6; cdr3_aa: ASSNTGSTEAF
j_call: TRBJ2-3; v_call: TRBV27; cdr3_aa: ASSTRLAAATQY
j_call: TRBJ2-7; v_call: TRBV28; cdr3_aa: ASSRRTYEQY
j_call: TRBJ2-7; v_call: TRBV6-5; cdr3_aa: ASSYSGRGYEQY
j_call: TRBJ2-3; v_call: TRBV2; cdr3_aa: ASSPSGINTDTQY
j_call: TRBJ2-5; v_call: TRBV18; cdr3_aa: ASSSGNEETQY
j_call: TRBJ1-1; v_call: TRBV18; cdr3_aa: ASSPGGNTEAF
j_call: TRBJ2-3; v_call: TRBV5-8; cdr3_aa: ASPLPPSGKTTDTQY
j_call: TRBJ2-6; v_call: TRBV9; cdr3_aa: ASSEPWTVSGANVLT
j_call: TRBJ2-7; v_call: TRBV10-1; cdr3_aa: ASTEGLAGGHEQY
j_call: TRBJ1-4; v_call: TRBV5-5; cdr3_aa: ASSYPRGSEKLF
j_call: TRBJ2-7; v_call: TRBV18; cdr3_aa: ASSPVATAYEQY
j_call: TRBJ1-2; v_call: TRBV2; cdr3_aa: ASSEFDRPYYGYT